This T cell receptor (beta chain) was obtained from a study of post-analysis software for immune sequencing data. General study results and limits: About 5 TRBV segments (TRBV5-6, TRBV5-1 and TRBV20-1 among them) occurred more frequently in patients than in controls.

The CDR3 is made up of 13 amino acids. Germline loops: CDR1 SQVTM, CDR2 ANQGSEA. Between the trimmed V and J ends, which lost 4 bases and 1 base, there was a span of 10 bases. Prepared libraries of TCR beta cDNA carried unique molecular identifiers. When about 0.95 to 10 million T cells were used, they gave some 540,000 cDNA molecules. TCRdb independently ran MiXCR on the PCR reads; one entry per CDR3 protein. The sample consists of 650,000 to 850,000 distinct CDR3 sequences, 53% of them appearing once. With regard to this clonotype: Its antigen is still unknown.

Sequencing used blood. The chain has TRBV29-1 and TRBJ1-2; the D gene is possibly TRBD1 (5 bases). The clonotype comes from a girl aged 10-17 years with multiple sclerosis. This chain's CDR3 is CSVARGDNYGYTF. As DNA, the CDR3 is TGCAGCGTTGCGAGGGGTGATAACTATGGCTACACCTTC.